The T cell receptor beta chain described here comes from a study of T cells in localized non-small cell lung cancer. Study-wide results and caveats: Within adjacent lung there appeared a median 57 of the top 100 tumor clones. Longer survival (overall) was linked to higher T cell density in blood. Adjacent uninvolved lung tissue had the highest T cell clonality, exceeding tumor.

In this sample, this clone turned up once. The antigen is unknown. Using immunoSEQ multiplex PCR, the repertoire was profiled, and TCRdb retains in-frame clones only, with some absent. The sample lists 48,000 or so clones; 60% to 85% were seen once. The CDR3 consists of 14 residues. Trimming shortened V by 6 bases and J by 5 bases, and 13 bases separated the two germline ends. CDR1 and CDR2 (germline): MNHNY, SVGAGI (reference sequence). The chain recombines TRBV6-6 with TRBJ2-2; no reliable D call. The origin of this receptor is a man aged 35-75 years with stage I squamous cell lung carcinoma. Sequenced material: peripheral blood, taken before any cancer treatment. The CDR3 reads CASSQTLTTGELFF. DNA of the CDR3: TGTGCCAGCAGCCAGACCCTGACAACCGGGGAGCTGTTTTTT.